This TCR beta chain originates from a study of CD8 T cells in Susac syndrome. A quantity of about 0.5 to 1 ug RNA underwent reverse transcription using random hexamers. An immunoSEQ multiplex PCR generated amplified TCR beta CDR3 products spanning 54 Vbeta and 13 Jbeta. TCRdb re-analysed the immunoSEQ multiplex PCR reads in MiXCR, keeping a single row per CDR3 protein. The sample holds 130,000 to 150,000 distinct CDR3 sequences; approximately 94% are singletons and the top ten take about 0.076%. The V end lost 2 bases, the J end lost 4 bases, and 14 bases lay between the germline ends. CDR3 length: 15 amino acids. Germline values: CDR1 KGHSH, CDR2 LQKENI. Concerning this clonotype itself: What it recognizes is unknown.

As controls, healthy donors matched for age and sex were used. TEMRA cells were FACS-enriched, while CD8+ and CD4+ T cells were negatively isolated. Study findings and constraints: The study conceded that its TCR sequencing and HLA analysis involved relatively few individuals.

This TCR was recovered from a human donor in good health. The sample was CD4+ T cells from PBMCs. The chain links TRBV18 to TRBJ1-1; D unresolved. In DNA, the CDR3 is TGTGCCAGCTCACCATCCACTCCCTCGGTCACTGAAGCTTTCTTT. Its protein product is CASSPSTPSVTEAFF.